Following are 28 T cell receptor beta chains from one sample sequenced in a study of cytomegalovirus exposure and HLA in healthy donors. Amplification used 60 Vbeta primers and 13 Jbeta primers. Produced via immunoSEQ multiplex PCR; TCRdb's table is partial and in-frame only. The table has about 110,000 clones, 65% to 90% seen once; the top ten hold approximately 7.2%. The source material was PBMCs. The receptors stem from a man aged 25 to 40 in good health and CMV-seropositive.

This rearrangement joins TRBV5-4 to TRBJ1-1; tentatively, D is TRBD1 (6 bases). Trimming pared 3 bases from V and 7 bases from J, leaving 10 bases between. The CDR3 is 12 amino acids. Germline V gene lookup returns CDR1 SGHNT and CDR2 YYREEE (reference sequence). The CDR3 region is CASSSRTVEAFF. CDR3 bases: TGTGCCAGCAGCTCGCGGACAGTTGAAGCTTTCTTT. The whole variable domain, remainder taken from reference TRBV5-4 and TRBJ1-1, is ETGVTQSPTHLIKTRGQQVTLRCSSQSGHNTVSWYQQALGQGPQFIFQYYREEENGRGNFPPRFSGLQFPNYSSELNVNALELDDSALYLCASSSRTVEAFFGQGTRLTVV.

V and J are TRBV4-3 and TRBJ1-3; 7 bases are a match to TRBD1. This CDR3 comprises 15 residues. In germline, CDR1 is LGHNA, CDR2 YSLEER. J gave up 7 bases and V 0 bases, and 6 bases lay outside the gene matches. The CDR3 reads CASSQEQGPVNTIYF. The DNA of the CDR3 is TGCGCCAGCAGCCAAGAACAGGGGCCCGTTAACACCATATATTTT.

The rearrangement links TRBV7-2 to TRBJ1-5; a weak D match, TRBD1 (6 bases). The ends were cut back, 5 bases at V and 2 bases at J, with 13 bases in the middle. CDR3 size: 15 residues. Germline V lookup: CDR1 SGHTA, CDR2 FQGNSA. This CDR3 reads CASSLDRRGNQPQHF. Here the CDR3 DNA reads TGTGCCAGCAGCCTGGACAGACGGGGCAATCAGCCCCAGCATTTT.

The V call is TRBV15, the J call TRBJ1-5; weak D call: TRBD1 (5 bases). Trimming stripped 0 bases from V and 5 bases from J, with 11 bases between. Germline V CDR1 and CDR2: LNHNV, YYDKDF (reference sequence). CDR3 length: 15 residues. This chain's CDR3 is CATSRDVGGYQPQHF. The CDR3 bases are TGTGCCACCAGCAGAGATGTCGGGGGGTATCAGCCCCAGCATTTT.

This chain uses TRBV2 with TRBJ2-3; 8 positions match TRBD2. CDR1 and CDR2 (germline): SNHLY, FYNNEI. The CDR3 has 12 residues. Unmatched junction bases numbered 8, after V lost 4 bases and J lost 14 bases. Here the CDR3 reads CASSGISGVLYF. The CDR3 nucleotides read TGTGCCAGCAGTGGAATTAGCGGGGTGTTGTATTTT.

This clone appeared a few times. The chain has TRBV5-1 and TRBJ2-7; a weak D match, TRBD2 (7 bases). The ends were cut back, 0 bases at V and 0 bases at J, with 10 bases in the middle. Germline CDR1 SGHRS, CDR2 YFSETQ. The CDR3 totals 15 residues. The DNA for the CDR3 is TGCGCCAGCAGCTTGGTCGGGGGGCTCTCCTACGAGCAGTACTTC. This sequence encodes CASSLVGGLSYEQYF.

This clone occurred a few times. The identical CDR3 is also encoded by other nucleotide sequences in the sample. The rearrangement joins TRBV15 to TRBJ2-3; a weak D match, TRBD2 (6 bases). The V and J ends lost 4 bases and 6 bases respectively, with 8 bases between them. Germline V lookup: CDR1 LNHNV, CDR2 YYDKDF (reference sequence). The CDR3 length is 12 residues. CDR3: CATSNGGDTQYF. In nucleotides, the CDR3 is TGTGCCACCAGCAACGGGGGTGATACGCAGTATTTT.

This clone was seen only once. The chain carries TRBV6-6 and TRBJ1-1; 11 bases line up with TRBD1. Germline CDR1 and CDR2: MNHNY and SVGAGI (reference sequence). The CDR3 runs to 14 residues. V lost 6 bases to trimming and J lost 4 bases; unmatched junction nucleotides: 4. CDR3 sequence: CASRDRGRGTEAFF. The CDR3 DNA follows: TGTGCCAGCAGGGACAGGGGGCGTGGCACTGAAGCTTTCTTT.

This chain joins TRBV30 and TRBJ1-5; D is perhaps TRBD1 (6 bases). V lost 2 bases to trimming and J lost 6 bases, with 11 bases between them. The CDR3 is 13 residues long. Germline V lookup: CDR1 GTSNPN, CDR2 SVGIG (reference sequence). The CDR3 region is CAWSNRVGQPQHF. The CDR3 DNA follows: TGTGCCTGGAGTAACAGGGTAGGTCAGCCCCAGCATTTT.

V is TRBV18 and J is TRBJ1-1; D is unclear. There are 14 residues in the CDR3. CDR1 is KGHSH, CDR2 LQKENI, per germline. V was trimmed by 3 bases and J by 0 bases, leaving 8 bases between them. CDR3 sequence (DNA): TGTGCCAGCTCACCGTCGGTTTTGAACACTGAAGCTTTCTTT. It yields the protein CASSPSVLNTEAFF. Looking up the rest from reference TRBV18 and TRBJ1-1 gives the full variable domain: NAGVMQNPRHLVRRRGQEARLRCSPMKGHSHVYWYRQLPEEGLKFMVYLQKENIIDESGMPKERFSAEFPKEGPSILRIQQVVRGDSAAYFCASSPSVLNTEAFFGQGTRLTVV.

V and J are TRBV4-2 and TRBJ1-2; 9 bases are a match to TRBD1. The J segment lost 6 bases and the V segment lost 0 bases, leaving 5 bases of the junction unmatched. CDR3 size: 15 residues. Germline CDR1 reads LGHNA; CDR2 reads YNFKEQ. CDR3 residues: CASSQDRQGVNGYTF. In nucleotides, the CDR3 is TGTGCCAGCAGCCAAGATCGACAGGGGGTTAATGGCTACACCTTC.

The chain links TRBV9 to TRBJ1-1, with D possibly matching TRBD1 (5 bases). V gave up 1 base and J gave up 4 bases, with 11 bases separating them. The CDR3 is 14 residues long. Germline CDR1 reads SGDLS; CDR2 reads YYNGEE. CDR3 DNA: TGTGCCAGCAGCGTACAAGGGGCTTCCACTGAAGCTTTCTTT. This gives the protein CASSVQGASTEAFF.

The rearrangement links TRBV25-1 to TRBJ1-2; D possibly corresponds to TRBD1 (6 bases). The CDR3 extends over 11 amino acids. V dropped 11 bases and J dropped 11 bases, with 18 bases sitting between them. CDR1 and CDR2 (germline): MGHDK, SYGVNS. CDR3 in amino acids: CASRGTGPYTF. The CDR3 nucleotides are TGTGCCTCCCGGGGCACAGGGCCGTACACCTTC.

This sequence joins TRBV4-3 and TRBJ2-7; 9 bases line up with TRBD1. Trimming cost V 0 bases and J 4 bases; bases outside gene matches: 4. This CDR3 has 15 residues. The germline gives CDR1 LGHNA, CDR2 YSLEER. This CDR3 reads CASSQERGQGYEQYF. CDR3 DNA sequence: TGCGCCAGCAGCCAAGAGAGAGGACAGGGGTACGAGCAGTACTTC.

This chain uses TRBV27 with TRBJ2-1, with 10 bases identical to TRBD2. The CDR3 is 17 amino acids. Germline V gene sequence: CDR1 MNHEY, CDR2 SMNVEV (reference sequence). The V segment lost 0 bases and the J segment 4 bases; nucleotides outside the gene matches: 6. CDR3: CASSLSQRGGSYNEQFF. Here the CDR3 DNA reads TGTGCCAGCAGTTTATCGCAGCGGGGGGGCAGTTACAATGAGCAGTTCTTC.

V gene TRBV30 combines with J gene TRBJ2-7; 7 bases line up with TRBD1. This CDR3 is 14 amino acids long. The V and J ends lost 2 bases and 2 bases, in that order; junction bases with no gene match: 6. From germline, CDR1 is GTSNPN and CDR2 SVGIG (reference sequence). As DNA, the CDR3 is TGTGCCTGGAGTAAGGGGGCAGGGACCTACGAGCAGTACTTC. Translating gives CAWSKGAGTYEQYF. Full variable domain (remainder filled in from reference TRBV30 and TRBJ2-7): SQTIHQWPATLVQPVGSPLSLECTVEGTSNPNLYWYRQAAGRGLQLLFYSVGIGQISSEVPQNLSASRPQDRQFILSSKKLLLSDSGFYLCAWSKGAGTYEQYFGPGTRLTVT.

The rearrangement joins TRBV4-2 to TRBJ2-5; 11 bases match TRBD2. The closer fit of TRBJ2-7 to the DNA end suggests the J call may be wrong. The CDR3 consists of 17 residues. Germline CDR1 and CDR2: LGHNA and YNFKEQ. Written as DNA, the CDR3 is TGTGCCAGCAGCCAAGTCTCTAGCGGGGGGCCCACTTACGAGCAGTACTTC. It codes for CASSQVSSGGPTYEQYF.

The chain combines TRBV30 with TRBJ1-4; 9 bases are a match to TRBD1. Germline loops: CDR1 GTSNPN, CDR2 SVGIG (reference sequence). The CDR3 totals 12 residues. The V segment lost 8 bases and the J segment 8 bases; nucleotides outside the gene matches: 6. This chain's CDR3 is CAPTGGEEKLFF. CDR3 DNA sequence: TGTGCCCCGACAGGGGGTGAGGAAAAACTGTTTTTT. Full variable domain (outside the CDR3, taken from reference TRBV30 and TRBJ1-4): SQTIHQWPATLVQPVGSPLSLECTVEGTSNPNLYWYRQAAGRGLQLLFYSVGIGQISSEVPQNLSASRPQDRQFILSSKKLLLSDSGFYLCAPTGGEEKLFFGSGTQLSVL.

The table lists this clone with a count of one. The CDR3 here is CSVGGGSSYEQYF. CDR3 sequence (DNA): TGCAGCGTTGGGGGCGGGAGCTCCTACGAGCAGTACTTC. V is TRBV29-1 and J is TRBJ2-7; 7 bases are shared with TRBD2. Per germline, CDR1 SQVTM and CDR2 ANQGSEA. The trim removed 4 bases at V and 0 bases at J, leaving 3 bases unmatched. The CDR3 totals 13 residues.

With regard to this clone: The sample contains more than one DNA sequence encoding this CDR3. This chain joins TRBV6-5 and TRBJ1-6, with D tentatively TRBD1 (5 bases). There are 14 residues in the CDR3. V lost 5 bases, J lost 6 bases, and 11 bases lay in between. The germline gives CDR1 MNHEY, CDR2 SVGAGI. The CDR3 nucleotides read TGTGCCAGCAGTCCCAGGACACCTAATTCACCCCTCCACTTT. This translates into CASSPRTPNSPLHF.

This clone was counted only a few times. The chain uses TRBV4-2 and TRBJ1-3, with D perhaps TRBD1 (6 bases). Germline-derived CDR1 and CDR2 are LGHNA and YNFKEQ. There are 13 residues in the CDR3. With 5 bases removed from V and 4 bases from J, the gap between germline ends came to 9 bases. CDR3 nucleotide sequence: TGTGCCAGCAGCACAGGGACCGGAAACACCATATATTTT. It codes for CASSTGTGNTIYF.

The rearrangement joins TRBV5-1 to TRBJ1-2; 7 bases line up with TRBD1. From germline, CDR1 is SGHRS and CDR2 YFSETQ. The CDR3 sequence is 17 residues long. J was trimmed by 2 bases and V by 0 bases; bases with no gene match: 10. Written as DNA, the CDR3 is TGCGCCAGCAGCTTGGGGCAGGGGGTCGGTTCGAACTATGGCTACACCTTC. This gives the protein CASSLGQGVGSNYGYTF. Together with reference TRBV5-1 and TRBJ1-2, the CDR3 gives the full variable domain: KAGVTQTPRYLIKTRGQQVTLSCSPISGHRSVSWYQQTPGQGLQFLFEYFSETQRNKGNFPGRFSGRQFSNSRSEMNVSTLELGDSALYLCASSLGQGVGSNYGYTFGSGTRLTVV.

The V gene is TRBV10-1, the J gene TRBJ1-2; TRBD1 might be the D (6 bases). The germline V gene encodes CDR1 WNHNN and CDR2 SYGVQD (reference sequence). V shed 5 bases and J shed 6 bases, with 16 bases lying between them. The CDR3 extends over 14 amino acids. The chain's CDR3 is CASSPKQGPDGYTF. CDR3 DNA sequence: TGCGCCAGCAGTCCCAAACAGGGTCCGGATGGCTACACCTTC.

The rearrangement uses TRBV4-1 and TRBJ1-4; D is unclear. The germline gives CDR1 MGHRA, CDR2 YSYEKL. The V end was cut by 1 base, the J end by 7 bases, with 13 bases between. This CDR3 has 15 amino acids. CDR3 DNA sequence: TGCGCCAGCAGCCAAGGGGAGGTTGGAGGTGAAAAACTGTTTTTT. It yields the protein CASSQGEVGGEKLFF.

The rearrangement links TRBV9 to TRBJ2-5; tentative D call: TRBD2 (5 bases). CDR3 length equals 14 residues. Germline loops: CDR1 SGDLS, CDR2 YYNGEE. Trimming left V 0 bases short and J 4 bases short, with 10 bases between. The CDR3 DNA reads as TGTGCCAGCAGCGTAGTAGGACTCTCAGAGACCCAGTACTTC. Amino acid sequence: CASSVVGLSETQYF.

CDR3 protein: CAVSYEQYF. DNA for the CDR3: TGTGCCGTCAGCTACGAGCAGTACTTC. The chain uses TRBV6-1 and TRBJ2-7; D is uncertain. Germline assignment: CDR1 MNHNS and CDR2 SASEGT. V was shortened by 11 bases and J by 3 bases, with 5 bases between the two germline ends. There are 9 residues in the CDR3.

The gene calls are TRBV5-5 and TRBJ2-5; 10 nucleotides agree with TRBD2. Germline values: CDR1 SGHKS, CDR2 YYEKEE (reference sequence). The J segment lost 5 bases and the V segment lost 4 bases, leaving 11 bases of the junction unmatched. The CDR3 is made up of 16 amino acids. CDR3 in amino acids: CASSGGSGGDRETQYF. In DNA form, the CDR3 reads TGTGCCAGCAGCGGCGGAAGCGGGGGGGATCGCGAGACCCAGTACTTC.

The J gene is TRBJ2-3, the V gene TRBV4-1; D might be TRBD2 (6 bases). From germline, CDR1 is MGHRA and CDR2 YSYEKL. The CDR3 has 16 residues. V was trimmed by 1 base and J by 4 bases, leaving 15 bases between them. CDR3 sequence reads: CASSQVGGLLPDTQYF. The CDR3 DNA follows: TGCGCCAGCAGCCAAGTTGGCGGACTACTCCCAGATACGCAGTATTTT.